The TCR beta chain described here comes from a study of PD-1 blockade in mismatch repair-deficient tumors. Points from the study as a whole: After pembrolizumab, tumor-resident clones rose rapidly, then generally contracted before radiologic responses.

Here immunoSEQ multiplex PCR was the method, and the copy in TCRdb shows in-frame clones only, minus some. The sample lists approximately 13,000 clones; approximately 90% were seen once. This clone was recorded only once. The antigen is undetermined. The CDR3 contains 14 residues. V trimming: 3 bases; J trimming: 8 bases; junction bases outside the gene matches: 9. Time point denoted: 10-day in vitro stimulation with candidate neoantigen peptide 6. All patients were mismatch repair deficient, assessed by either PCR or immunohistochemistry. A roughly eleven-day in vitro culture was run per each of seven reactive peptides.

This rearrangement joins TRBV5-3 to TRBJ1-2; 8 positions agree with TRBD1. Being an ORF, TRBV5-3 has a function that is uncertain. This receptor was obtained from an adult with mismatch repair-deficient cancer. Source: cells cultured in vitro, taken from a patient treated with pembrolizumab. The CDR3: CARSWETGEQGYTF. Here the CDR3 DNA reads TGTGCCAGAAGCTGGGAGACAGGGGAACAGGGCTACACCTTC.